Listed here is a single T cell receptor (beta chain). Antigen unknown. 60 Vbeta and 13 Jbeta primers were used in PCR. Profiling relied on immunoSEQ multiplex PCR, and the TCRdb table lists in-frame clones only, not all of them. The listing records roughly 190,000 clones. This record belongs to a study of cytomegalovirus exposure and HLA in healthy donors. Study results and limitations: Most likely, a cluster of highly shared sequence variants arose as a sequencing artifact. Follow-up analysis later connected one missense variant in DCLRE1C with trimming of TCR beta V- and J-genes. Segments of the TCR beta V type were, in most cases, productive about 87% or about 30% of the time in an earlier analysis. Several of the most significant clusters were apparently associated with common viral pathogens in a later analysis.

Trimming took off 0 bases at V and 10 bases at J, with 9 bases between the two ends. From germline, CDR1 is LNHNV and CDR2 YYDKDF (reference sequence). The CDR3 contains 12 residues. The sequence was obtained from a woman younger than 35 in good health and CMV-seropositive. Specimen: PBMCs. The rearrangement joins TRBV15 to TRBJ1-1; D gene ambiguous. The CDR3, as DNA: TGTGCCACCAGCAGAGATGTAGCTGGAGCTTTCTTT. Amino acids: CATSRDVAGAFF.